Presented here are 5 T cell receptor beta chains from one specimen sequenced in a study of blood T cell repertoires in COVID-19. The data were produced by immunoSEQ multiplex PCR, yet TCRdb's version contains in-frame clones alone and is incomplete. The data contain 380,000 or so clones, approximately 80% of them seen just once; the ten biggest clones take up 0.85% to 1.2%. Sequencing was carried out using peripheral blood. The receptors were gathered from a human donor with acute or convalescent COVID-19. The donor label of this sample is uncertain.

The gene calls are TRBV7-8 and TRBJ1-2; perhaps TRBD1 as D (6 bases). The CDR3 loop spans 12 amino acids. The germline V and J ends were trimmed by 5 bases and 5 bases, with 9 bases remaining between them. Germline lookup yields CDR1 SGHVS and CDR2 FQNEAQ. Here the CDR3 DNA reads TGTGCCAGCAGCAGGGACATTTATGGCTACACCTTC. It specifies CASSRDIYGYTF.

DNA for the CDR3: TGTGCCAGCACGTCTAGACGGGGAGGCACAGATACGCAGTATTTT. Residues: CASTSRRGGTDTQYF. This chain connects TRBV6-5 to TRBJ2-3; TRBD2 is a possible D gene (5 bases). CDR1 MNHEY and CDR2 SVGAGI come from the germline V gene. CDR3 size: 15 residues. V was cut by 7 bases and J by 1 base, with 15 bases left in between.

This clone came up once. V is TRBV6-4 and J is TRBJ2-2; 8 bases match TRBD1. This CDR3 spans 15 amino acids. V shed 7 bases and J 4 bases; nucleotides not matched to a gene: 8. CDR1 and CDR2 (germline): MRHNA, SNTAGT. The CDR3 sequence is CASTIGTGGTGELFF. The CDR3 coding sequence is TGTGCCAGCACCATAGGAACAGGGGGCACCGGGGAGCTGTTTTTT.

The chain carries TRBV5-4 and TRBJ2-1; 9 bases match TRBD2. Germline loops: CDR1 SGHNT, CDR2 YYREEE (reference sequence). The CDR3 consists of 14 residues. V lost 4 bases to trimming and J lost 15 bases; unmatched junction nucleotides: 14. The chain's CDR3 is CASSPGVFGTSPFF. The CDR3 DNA reads TGTGCCAGCAGCCCGGGGGTGTTTGGGACTAGCCCGTTCTTC. The whole variable domain, filled in from reference TRBV5-4 and TRBJ2-1, reads ETGVTQSPTHLIKTRGQQVTLRCSSQSGHNTVSWYQQALGQGPQFIFQYYREEENGRGNFPPRFSGLQFPNYSSELNVNALELDDSALYLCASSPGVFGTSPFFGPGTRLTVL.

The chain is built from TRBV9 and TRBJ1-1, with 8 positions matching TRBD1. This CDR3 is 14 amino acids long. J was trimmed by 6 bases and V by 0 bases; bases with no gene match: 4. Looked up from germline, CDR1 is SGDLS and CDR2 is YYNGEE. CDR3 sequence: CASSVDRGGPEAFF. The CDR3 DNA sequence: TGTGCCAGCAGCGTAGACAGGGGGGGACCTGAAGCTTTCTTT. The full variable domain, completed using reference TRBV9 and TRBJ1-1, is DSGVTQTPKHLITATGQRVTLRCSPRSGDLSVYWYQQSLDQGLQFLIQYYNGEERAKGNILERFSAQQFPDLHSELNLSSLELGDSALYFCASSVDRGGPEAFFGQGTRLTVV.